The subject of this entry is one T cell receptor beta chain. The source of the sample is a study of OX40 agonist ivuxolimab in advanced cancers. Study-level background: In this cohort, patients received ivuxolimab, an agonistic anti-OX40 (CD134) antibody. Patients achieving partial responses numbered three: one hepatocellular carcinoma case and two cutaneous melanoma cases.

Trimming left V 1 base short and J 1 base short, with 7 bases between. The germline V gene encodes CDR1 PRHDT and CDR2 FYEKMQ (reference sequence). The CDR3 runs 14 residues. Only in-frame clones appear in the TCRdb table, and some are missing; sequencing was by immunoSEQ multiplex PCR. In the table there are about 21,000 clones, around 80% of which are singletons. This receptor was obtained from an adult with an advanced solid tumor such as melanoma, head and neck, liver or kidney cancer. Sequences were derived from CD4+ or CD8+ T cells sorted from blood, sampled in a trial of the OX40 agonist ivuxolimab. The genes are TRBV13 and TRBJ1-2, with D possibly TRBD1 on 5 matching bases. The CDR3 sequence: CASSLDGGNYGYTF. The CDR3 region has the DNA TGTGCCAGCAGCTTAGACGGGGGTAACTATGGCTACACCTTC.